These T cell receptor beta chains were read from a single sample in a study of T cell repertoires in cytomegalovirus infection. Via MiXCR, TCRdb re-called the reads, giving one row per CDR3 protein. Of about 350,000 distinct CDR3 sequences listed, roughly 36% are singletons. These TCRs are of unknown antigen specificity. The sequences come from cultured PBMCs, collected from culture after CMV antigen stimulation. The receptors come from a human donor in good health (CMV status not recorded). Some clones in this sample may be carry-over from other donors' samples. The CDR3 runs from the conserved cysteine through the conserved F or W. A D gene is named only where the DNA matches it firmly. Some rows have no size entry. The others give once, few or many, or a class for an expanded clone.

>NA|TRBJ1-4|TRBV6-8|12|NA
TGTGCCAGTGGGGAGCGTGGTGAAAAACTGTTTTTT
CASGERGEKLFF
>NA|TRBJ2-2|TRBV19|15|NA
TGTGTCAGTAGTATACAAGGGGTGAATTACGGGGAGCTGTTTTTT
CVSSIQGVNYGELFF
>NA|TRBJ2-5|TRBV5-6|11|few
TGTGCCAGCAGCTACGGACCGTCCCAGTACTTC
CASSYGPSQYF
>TRBD2|TRBJ2-1|TRBV19|18|few
TGTGCCAGTAGTATAAGATCCAGCGGGAGTTCTTCGACCCATGAGCAGTTCTTC
CASSIRSSGSSSTHEQFF
>TRBD2|TRBJ2-7|TRBV20-1|14|NA
TGCAGTGCTGCCGGGACTAGCGAGGGTTACGAGCAGTACTTC
CSAAGTSEGYEQYF
>TRBD1|TRBJ1-6|TRBV15|16|few
TGTGCCACCAGCAGAGATCTGGACAGGGGTAATTCACCCCTCCACTTT
CATSRDLDRGNSPLHF
>TRBD2|TRBJ2-3|TRBV7-2|16|NA
TGTGCCAGCAGCCCAAAGCGGGGGGCGGAGGCAGATACGCAGTATTTT
CASSPKRGAEADTQYF
>TRBD2|TRBJ2-2|TRBV20-1|14|NA
TGCAGTGCTAGGGGGGAGGGGAACACCGGGGAGCTGTTTTTT
CSARGEGNTGELFF
>NA|TRBJ1-1|TRBV12-5|11|few
TGTGCTAGTGGTTTGGCCGTTAAGGTTTTCTTT
CASGLAVKVFF
>TRBD1|TRBJ1-5|TRBV7-2|16|many
TGTGCCAGCAGCCCCGGGACAGGGGGAGGTAATCAGCCCCAGCATTTT
CASSPGTGGGNQPQHF
>TRBD2|TRBJ2-5|TRBV7-6|15|NA
TGTGCCAGCAGCTTAGGCGCGGGAGGGCCAGAGACCCAGTACTTC
CASSLGAGGPETQYF
>NA|TRBJ1-3|TRBV9|13|once
TGTGCCAGCAGCGTAGCTTCCACAAACACCATATATTTT
CASSVASTNTIYF
>NA|TRBJ1-4|TRBV2|14|NA
TGTGCCAGCAGTGAAATAGGAGGGGGTGAAAAACTGTTTTTT
CASSEIGGGEKLFF
>TRBD2|TRBJ2-3|TRBV7-2|16|NA
TGTGCCAGCAGCTCAAAACTAGCGGGAGGAACAGATACGCAGTATTTT
CASSSKLAGGTDTQYF
>TRBD1|TRBJ2-2|TRBV2|16|NA
TGTGCCAGCGGCCTCAGGACAGGATCGAACACCGGGGAGCTGTTTTTT
CASGLRTGSNTGELFF
>NA|TRBJ1-2|TRBV5-6|18|few
TGTGCCAGCAGCTTGCGTGGGGCCTGGGGACGGTGGAGTGGTGGCTACACCTTC
CASSLRGAWGRWSGGYTF
>NA|TRBJ2-7|TRBV7-2|14|many
TGTGCCAGCAGATTGCAGGGAGGCTCCTACGAGCAGTACTTC
CASRLQGGSYEQYF
>TRBD2|TRBJ2-7|TRBV20-1|14|NA
TGCAGTGTCGCGGGCGAGCGGGACGCCTACGAGCAGTACTTC
CSVAGERDAYEQYF
>NA|TRBJ1-4|TRBV15|14|few
TGTGCCACCAATCGAGAGGGGCAGGAGAAAAAACTGTTTTTT
CATNREGQEKKLFF
>TRBD2|TRBJ2-7|TRBV4-2|15|NA
TGTGCCAGCAGCCAAGGGACTAGCGAGACCTACGAGCAGTACTTC
CASSQGTSETYEQYF
>NA|TRBJ2-1|TRBV10-3|13|once
TGTGCCATCAGTGGTACGGGGATGAGAGAGCAGTTCTTC
CAISGTGMREQFF
>TRBD1|TRBJ2-4|TRBV7-2|19|NA
TGTGCCAGCAGCTCCCCAGGGACAGGGGGCGCTGGGGCCAAAAACATTCAGTACTTC
CASSSPGTGGAGAKNIQYF
>NA|TRBJ2-5|TRBV7-2|13|many
TGTGCCAGCAGCGGGGCAGGTTCGGAGACCCAGTACTTC
CASSGAGSETQYF
>NA|TRBJ1-5|TRBV7-2|16|once
TGTGCCAGCAGCCCCCGGACAGCTCATAGCAATCAGCCCCAGCATTTT
CASSPRTAHSNQPQHF
>NA|TRBJ2-4|TRBV9|15|NA
TGTGCCAGCAGCTTAGGGAGGACTACCGTAAACATTCAGTACTTC
CASSLGRTTVNIQYF
>NA|TRBJ1-5|TRBV27|13|many
TGTGCCAGCAGCTCCCGCGGCAATCAGCCCCAGCATTTT
CASSSRGNQPQHF